The 23 T cell receptor beta chains below come from one sample, sequenced in a study of blood T cell repertoires in COVID-19. The table came from immunoSEQ multiplex PCR; TCRdb's copy has only in-frame clones and leaves some out. The data contain more than 70,000 clones, around 89% of them singletons. Sequenced input: peripheral blood. The receptors originated from a human donor in a cohort sampled during active COVID-19.

The chain carries TRBV7-3 and TRBJ1-3, with 7 bases matching TRBD1. Germline CDR1 reads SGHTA; CDR2 reads FQGTGA. The CDR3 is 16 amino acids. Trimming at V came to 5 bases and at J to 0 bases, leaving 7 bases not matched to a gene. The CDR3 here is CASSQTGAASGNTIYF. The CDR3 coding sequence is TGTGCCAGCAGCCAAACAGGGGCTGCCTCTGGAAACACCATATATTTT.

V usage is TRBV5-8 and J usage is TRBJ1-2, with 10 nucleotides matching TRBD1. Germline loops: CDR1 SGHTS, CDR2 YDEGEE. Trimming cost V 0 bases and J 5 bases; bases outside gene matches: 1. This CDR3 contains 14 residues. CDR3 in amino acids: CASSLEGQGYGYTF. The CDR3 DNA follows: TGTGCCAGCAGCTTGGAGGGACAGGGGTATGGCTACACCTTC.

CDR3 residues: CASSLQGLYEQFF. CDR3 DNA: TGTGCCAGCAGCTTACAGGGATTGTATGAGCAGTTCTTC. The V and J genes are TRBV11-2 and TRBJ2-1; D perhaps matches TRBD1 (5 bases). V was cut by 2 bases and J by 8 bases, with 10 bases left in between. The germline V gene encodes CDR1 SGHAT and CDR2 FQNNGV. CDR3 length: 13 amino acids.

This chain connects TRBV5-1 to TRBJ2-5; 12 bases line up with TRBD1. The CDR3 totals 16 residues. The germline gives CDR1 SGHRS, CDR2 YFSETQ. Germline trimming cut 5 bases from V and 5 bases from J; bases unmatched to any gene: 10. The CDR3: CASRPGTGGTKETQYF. CDR3 nucleotide sequence: TGCGCCAGCAGACCCGGGACAGGGGGCACGAAGGAGACCCAGTACTTC. The whole variable domain, remainder taken from reference TRBV5-1 and TRBJ2-5, is KAGVTQTPRYLIKTRGQQVTLSCSPISGHRSVSWYQQTPGQGLQFLFEYFSETQRNKGNFPGRFSGRQFSNSRSEMNVSTLELGDSALYLCASRPGTGGTKETQYFGPGTRLLVL.

J is TRBJ2-2 and V is TRBV7-9; possibly TRBD2 for D (5 bases). Germline loops: CDR1 SEHNR, CDR2 FQNEAQ (reference sequence). The CDR3 sequence is 13 residues long. CDR3 sequence reads: CGLGKANTGELFF. The CDR3 DNA is TGTGGTCTCGGGAAAGCGAACACCGGGGAGCTGTTTTTT.

This sequence joins TRBV6-1 and TRBJ1-3; D ambiguous. V lost 3 bases and J 0 bases, leaving 9 bases between the germline ends. CDR3 length: 15 amino acids. Germline CDR1 is MNHNS and CDR2 is SASEGT. CDR3 region: CASSDGEVSGNTIYF. CDR3 coding DNA: TGTGCCAGCAGTGACGGGGAGGTCTCTGGAAACACCATATATTTT.

The chain links TRBV30 to TRBJ1-5; D is unclear. The CDR3 totals 12 residues. Germline values: CDR1 GTSNPN, CDR2 SVGIG (reference sequence). Trimming removed 6 bases from V and 5 bases from J, with 11 bases in between. The CDR3 DNA reads as TGTGCCTGCGGGTCTTCCCATCAGCCCCAGCATTTT. It specifies CACGSSHQPQHF.

The V call is TRBV4-1, the J call TRBJ2-1; 14 positions agree with TRBD2. Germline trimming cut 4 bases from V and 4 bases from J; bases unmatched to any gene: 3. The CDR3 has 16 residues. In germline, CDR1 is MGHRA, CDR2 YSYEKL. CDR3 nucleotide sequence: TGCGCCAGCAGCCGGACTAGCGGGGGGACTTACAATGAGCAGTTCTTC. It is translated as CASSRTSGGTYNEQFF.

This chain uses TRBV7-9 with TRBJ2-1; TRBD2 matches at 11 bases. The J segment lost 7 bases and the V segment lost 8 bases, leaving 7 bases of the junction unmatched. CDR3 length equals 14 residues. CDR1 and CDR2 from the germline V gene are SEHNR and FQNEAQ (reference sequence). CDR3 nucleotides: TGTGCCAGCCCTGGGACTAGCGGAGGGAATGAGCAGTTCTTC. Its protein product is CASPGTSGGNEQFF.

J is TRBJ1-1 and V is TRBV7-8; D is unresolved. V lost 7 bases to trimming and J lost 0 bases, with 15 bases between them. The CDR3 is made up of 15 amino acids. Germline V gene lookup returns CDR1 SGHVS and CDR2 FQNEAQ. CDR3 loop: CASTFAGSMNTEAFF. DNA for the CDR3: TGTGCCAGCACCTTTGCGGGGTCTATGAACACTGAAGCTTTCTTT.

The V and J genes are TRBV9 and TRBJ1-3; D perhaps matches TRBD1 (5 bases). The CDR3 sequence is 14 residues long. Per germline, CDR1 SGDLS and CDR2 YYNGEE. Trimming removed 3 bases from V and 3 bases from J, with 10 bases in between. The CDR3: CASSARVSGNTIYF. The CDR3 DNA reads TGTGCCAGCAGCGCCAGGGTTAGTGGAAACACCATATATTTT.

The chain couples TRBV11-2 to TRBJ2-7; D not resolved. CDR1 SGHAT and CDR2 FQNNGV come from the germline V gene. V lost 2 bases to trimming and J lost 1 base, with 9 bases between them. The CDR3 runs 14 residues. CDR3 sequence (DNA): TGTGCCAGCAGCTTAAGCCCGAAATCCTACGAGCAGTACTTC. The encoded protein is CASSLSPKSYEQYF.

Points on this clone: This specimen includes other DNA sequences encoding the same CDR3. The rearrangement joins TRBV11-2 to TRBJ2-1, with 11 bases aligning to TRBD2. V lost 4 bases, J lost 8 bases, and 7 bases stayed unmatched. The length of the CDR3 is 15 residues. CDR1 and CDR2 from the germline V gene are SGHAT and FQNNGV. CDR3 region: CASSSLAGGVDEQFF. CDR3 sequence (DNA): TGTGCCAGCAGCTCCCTAGCGGGGGGTGTTGATGAGCAGTTCTTC.

The CDR3 sequence: CASSDRGGRVGEQFF. CDR3 in DNA: TGTGCCAGCAGTGATAGGGGGGGCAGGGTTGGTGAGCAGTTCTTC. V and J are TRBV27 and TRBJ2-1; possible D gene TRBD2, 7 bases. This CDR3 spans 15 amino acids. CDR1 is MNHEY and CDR2 is SMNVEV in the germline V gene (reference sequence). Trimming removed 5 bases at V and 9 bases at J, with 20 bases between.

The gene calls are TRBV7-2 and TRBJ2-1, with D possibly matching TRBD1 (5 bases). V was clipped by 4 bases and J by 10 bases, with 11 bases between them. The CDR3 loop spans 12 amino acids. The germline V gene encodes CDR1 SGHTA and CDR2 FQGNSA. The CDR3 is CASSSTTGEQFF. The CDR3 DNA reads TGTGCCAGCAGCTCAACAACAGGAGAGCAGTTCTTC.

This chain uses TRBV29-1 with TRBJ1-1, with D perhaps matching TRBD1 (5 bases). Trimming shortened V by 6 bases and J by 1 base, and 9 bases separated the two germline ends. CDR1 is SQVTM and CDR2 is ANQGSEA in the germline V gene. The CDR3 is 12 amino acids. CDR3 DNA: TGCAGCGTGGGCGGACAGAACACTGAAGCTTTCTTT. This codes for CSVGGQNTEAFF.

This chain connects TRBV6-5 to TRBJ2-7; TRBD2 is a possible D gene (6 bases). The length of the CDR3 is 15 residues. V shed 0 bases and J shed 5 bases, with 14 bases lying between them. Looked up from germline, CDR1 is MNHEY and CDR2 is SVGAGI. The CDR3 bases are TGTGCCAGCAGTTACTCTGGCGCCCGGAGGGACGAGCAGTACTTC. It is translated as CASSYSGARRDEQYF.

This sequence joins TRBV6-1 and TRBJ2-1; 8 bases align to TRBD1. Looked up from germline, CDR1 is MNHNS and CDR2 is SASEGT. Losses at the gene ends were 4 bases for V and 1 base for J; bases not matched to a gene: 15. This CDR3 is built from 19 residues. CDR3 residues: CASSAPGQEKPISYNEQFF. The CDR3 coding sequence is TGTGCCAGCAGTGCCCCGGGACAGGAGAAGCCCATTTCCTACAATGAGCAGTTCTTC.

This clone appeared a single time. The rearrangement joins TRBV2 to TRBJ1-3; D perhaps matches TRBD1 (5 bases). The germline V gene encodes CDR1 SNHLY and CDR2 FYNNEI. The V and J ends lost 3 bases and 2 bases respectively, with 14 bases between them. The CDR3 covers 16 residues. CDR3 coding DNA: TGTGCCAGCAGTGACTTGTCCCGACAGCCTGGAAACACCATATATTTT. Translating gives CASSDLSRQPGNTIYF.

J is TRBJ1-3 and V is TRBV10-3; D ambiguous. This CDR3 spans 13 amino acids. Germline lookup yields CDR1 ENHRY and CDR2 SYGVKD. With 8 bases removed from V and 1 base from J, the gap between germline ends came to 9 bases. The CDR3 DNA follows: TGTGCCATCGGCCGAGGGTCTGGAAACACCATATATTTT. Protein: CAIGRGSGNTIYF.

V and J are TRBV7-6 and TRBJ2-5; a weak D match, TRBD1 (6 bases). The germline V gene encodes CDR1 SGHVS and CDR2 FNYEAQ. The V end was cut by 5 bases, the J end by 2 bases, with 9 bases between. The CDR3 spans 13 residues. CDR3 sequence: CASSGTRQETQYF. The CDR3 DNA follows: TGTGCCAGCAGCGGGACAAGGCAAGAGACCCAGTACTTC.

The CDR3 protein is CASGGQGVRHGYTF. CDR3 nucleotide sequence: TGTGCCAGCGGGGGACAGGGGGTCCGCCATGGCTACACCTTC. The chain is built from TRBV25-1 and TRBJ1-2; 11 bases match TRBD1. Trimming cost V 8 bases and J 6 bases; bases outside gene matches: 8. The CDR3 contains 14 residues. Germline values: CDR1 MGHDK, CDR2 SYGVNS.

The chain combines TRBV2 with TRBJ1-6, with a possible D match to TRBD1 (6 bases). The germline CDR1 and CDR2 sequences are SNHLY and FYNNEI. This CDR3 contains 13 residues. V shed 7 bases and J shed 10 bases, with 14 bases lying between them. CDR3: CASNTGFRSPLHF. The CDR3, as DNA: TGTGCCAGCAATACAGGGTTTCGCTCACCCCTCCACTTT.